This T cell receptor (beta chain) was sequenced during a study of post-analysis software for immune sequencing data. Whole-study findings and limits: Patients had higher frequencies than controls of roughly 5 TRBV segments, including TRBV5-6, TRBV5-1 and TRBV20-1.

Points on this clonotype: Its matching antigen is unknown.

Trimming removed 2 bases from V and 1 base from J; junction bases left unmatched: 6. CDR3 length: 17 residues. Germline V gives CDR1 MNHNY, CDR2 SVGAGI (reference sequence). The TCR beta cDNA libraries carried unique molecular identifiers. The T cell input of about 0.9 to 10 million gave a few hundred thousand cDNA molecules. MiXCR, run by TCRdb on the PCR reads, gives a single entry per CDR3 protein. The top ten clones hold 9.5% to 13% of a sample with about half a million distinct CDR3 sequences, 40% to 55% of them seen once. The clonotype was recovered from a girl between 10 and 17 years old with multiple sclerosis. The material sequenced was blood. The gene calls are TRBV6-6 and TRBJ2-5; 11 bases are a match to TRBD1. CDR3 sequence reads: CASSYIEDRGPQETQYF. CDR3 sequence (DNA): TGTGCCAGCAGTTACATCGAGGACAGGGGGCCCCAAGAGACCCAGTACTTC.